This T cell receptor beta chain was sequenced during a study of CD4 T cells in relation to SARS-CoV-2 and coronaviruses. For the study at large: After roughly 11 days of antigen culture, PBMC TCR beta CDR3s were sequenced. No peptide or an HIV-1 Nef peptide pool served as negative control. Overall study findings and caveats: Each donor contributed either pre-pandemic or post-infection samples, not both.

The table came from immunoSEQ multiplex PCR; TCRdb's copy has only in-frame clones and leaves some out. Of tens of thousands of clones listed, more than 60% were seen once; the top ten hold around 20%. Before the COVID-19 pandemic, during about 2011-2018, CD4+ T cells were taken from unexposed donors. Isolation of CD4+ T cells took place after roughly nine days in culture. Testing used SARS-CoV-2 S/N and four cold-coronavirus spikes on unexposed-donor CD4+ T cells, cells permitting. As to this clone: Its antigen remains unidentified.

Germline V gene lookup returns CDR1 LGHDT and CDR2 YNNKEL (reference sequence). Unmatched junction bases numbered 11, after V lost 2 bases and J lost 10 bases. CDR3 size: 16 residues. The sequenced material came from CD4+ T cells from PBMCs, cultured in vitro. The source of this sequence is a human donor in good health. The chain combines TRBV3-1 (or the pseudogene TRBV3-2) with TRBJ1-6; 7 positions agree with TRBD1. CDR3 residues: CASSQSPTGKLSPLHF. As DNA, the CDR3 is TGTGCCAGCAGCCAATCCCCGACAGGGAAGTTATCACCCCTCCACTTT.